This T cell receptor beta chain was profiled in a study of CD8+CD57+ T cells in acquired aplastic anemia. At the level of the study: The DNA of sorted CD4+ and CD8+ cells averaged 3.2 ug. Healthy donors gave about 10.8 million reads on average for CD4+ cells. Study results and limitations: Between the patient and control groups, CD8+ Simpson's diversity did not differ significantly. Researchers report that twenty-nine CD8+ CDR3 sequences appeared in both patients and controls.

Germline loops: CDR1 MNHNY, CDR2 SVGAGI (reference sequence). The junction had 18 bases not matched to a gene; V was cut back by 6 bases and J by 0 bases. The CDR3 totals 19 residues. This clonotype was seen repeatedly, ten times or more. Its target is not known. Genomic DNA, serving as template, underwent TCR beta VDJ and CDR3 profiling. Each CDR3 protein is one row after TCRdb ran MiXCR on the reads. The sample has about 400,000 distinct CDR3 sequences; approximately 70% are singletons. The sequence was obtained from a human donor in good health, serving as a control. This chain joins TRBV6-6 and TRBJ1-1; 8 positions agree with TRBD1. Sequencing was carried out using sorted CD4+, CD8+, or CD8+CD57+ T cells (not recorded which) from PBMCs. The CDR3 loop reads CASRQTGDFGSPLNTEAFF. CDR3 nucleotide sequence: TGTGCCAGCAGACAGACAGGGGACTTTGGGTCTCCCCTGAACACTGAAGCTTTCTTT.